These T cell receptor beta chains were read from a single sample in a study of blood T cell repertoires in COVID-19. The data were produced by immunoSEQ multiplex PCR, yet TCRdb's version contains in-frame clones alone and is incomplete. The profile shows 150,000 or so clones, about 80% of them singletons. The sample taken for sequencing was peripheral blood. The origin of the receptors is an elderly woman with acute or convalescent COVID-19. The conserved cysteine and the conserved F or W are not part of the CDR3 here. Each record gives: J gene, V gene, CDR3 protein.

TRBJ2-1,TRBV6-5,ASSPLGQGYNEQF
TRBJ1-1,TRBV19,ASSIVGRGNTEAF
TRBJ1-2,TRBV30,AWMGGNYGYT
TRBJ1-6,TRBV6-5,ASSYYPNNSPLH
TRBJ2-1,TRBV10-3,AIREGAGTQLDEQF
TRBJ1-3,TRBV7-9,ASSRQGGNTIY
TRBJ2-5,TRBV5-4,ASSSGLADFQETQY
TRBJ1-4,TRBV4-3,ASSQSLQGTNEKLF
TRBJ1-2,TRBV5-1,ASSSPPGQINYGYT
TRBJ1-1,TRBV19,ASSSSGDTEAF
TRBJ1-4,TRBV7-9,ASSRVATNEKLF
TRBJ2-2,TRBV2,ASTSLDLREGNGELF
TRBJ1-1,TRBV18,ASSPLHQNTEAF
TRBJ1-1,TRBV11-2,ASSLLRGITEAF
TRBJ1-2,TRBV7-9,ASSAWDSNGYT
TRBJ2-3,TRBV7-2,ASSLVSPRTDTQY
TRBJ2-7,TRBV6-5,ASSYSGLGALDEQY
TRBJ2-7,TRBV7-2,ASSLASGNYEQY
TRBJ2-3,TRBV30,AWSWPSTDTQY
TRBJ1-4,TRBV6-5,ASSYFGQGAKKLF
TRBJ1-1,TRBV6-5,ASSRGQGNTEAF
TRBJ1-5,TRBV27,ASSFSRGSNQPQH